What follows is one T cell receptor (beta chain) and its context. The junction departs from germline at one end; a sequencing error may be responsible. This record comes from a study of PD-1 blockade in classical Hodgkin lymphoma. Libraries were prepared by immunoSEQ multiplex PCR; TCRdb keeps only in-frame clonotypes and omits some of them. The table records about 33,000 clones, 70% to 80% of them present only once. The sample's time point: cycle 4 day 1 (C4D1), after less than 7 weeks of nivolumab. Each and every patient relapsed after autologous stem cell transplantation, and patients got differing brentuximab vedotin exposure. Classifying best responses yielded complete response, partial response or progressive disease. The source was peripheral blood mononuclear cells (PBMCs), collected before the fourth cycle of nivolumab. The TCR was taken from a human donor with classical Hodgkin lymphoma.

The CDR3 loop reads CASSPAGSSGGTEEFF. The CDR3 DNA reads TGTGCCAGCAGCCCCGCCGGGTCTAGCGGGGGAACTGAGGAGTTCTTC. The genes are TRBV13 and TRBJ2-1, with 10 bases fitting TRBD2. This CDR3 comprises 16 residues. Germline-derived CDR1 and CDR2 are PRHDT and FYEKMQ (reference sequence).